The rows below give T cell receptor beta chains drawn from one sample of a study of T cells in tumors after PD-1 blockade. TCRdb's copy holds only in-frame clones and misses some; the assay was immunoSEQ multiplex PCR. The sample carries approximately 47,000 clones, 65% to 85% recorded once. The source was PBMCs, collected before anti-PD-1 treatment. These receptors were taken from a human donor with basal cell carcinoma. The CDR3 runs from the conserved cysteine through the conserved F or W. Each record gives: J gene, V gene, clone size, D gene, CDR3 DNA, CDR3 protein. A D gene is named only where the DNA matches it firmly. For some rows the clone size is stated as once, few or many, or as a class when expanded; others skip it.

J gene: TRBJ2-2; V gene: TRBV27; clone size: few; D gene: TRBD2; CDR3 DNA: TGTGCCAGCAGTTTTTGGGGGGGTACCGGGGAGCTGTTTTTT; CDR3 protein: CASSFWGGTGELFF
J gene: TRBJ2-7; V gene: TRBV29-1; clone size: -; D gene: -; CDR3 DNA: TGCAGCGTTGTTACGCCCGTCGTAGGGCAGAAGAAGTCCTACGAGCAGTACTTC; CDR3 protein: CSVVTPVVGQKKSYEQYF
J gene: TRBJ1-5; V gene: TRBV19; clone size: few; D gene: TRBD1; CDR3 DNA: TGTGCCAGTAGTGGACAGGGGGACCTGTATAGCAATCAGCCCCAGCATTTT; CDR3 protein: CASSGQGDLYSNQPQHF
J gene: TRBJ1-5; V gene: TRBV19; clone size: -; D gene: TRBD1; CDR3 DNA: TGTGCCAGTAGTCCCCGGACAGGGGGAGGCCAGCCCCAGCATTTT; CDR3 protein: CASSPRTGGGQPQHF
J gene: TRBJ2-2; V gene: TRBV12-5; clone size: once; D gene: -; CDR3 DNA: TGTGCTAGTGGTTTGGGCCACACCGGGGAGCTGTTTTTT; CDR3 protein: CASGLGHTGELFF
J gene: TRBJ2-1; V gene: TRBV10-3; clone size: -; D gene: -; CDR3 DNA: TGTGCCATCAGTGTCTCGCTGAACTCCTACAATGAGCAGTTCTTC; CDR3 protein: CAISVSLNSYNEQFF
J gene: TRBJ2-3; V gene: TRBV2; clone size: medium-sized; D gene: TRBD2; CDR3 DNA: TGTGCCAGCAGTGAAATAGGGAGGACTAGCGGGCAAGGTACGCAGTATTTT; CDR3 protein: CASSEIGRTSGQGTQYF
J gene: TRBJ2-3; V gene: TRBV5-1; clone size: once; D gene: -; CDR3 DNA: TGCGCCAGCAGCTTGGAAAACCGCGGCACAGATACGCAGTATTTT; CDR3 protein: CASSLENRGTDTQYF
J gene: TRBJ2-2; V gene: TRBV3-1/TRBV3-2; clone size: -; D gene: TRBD2; CDR3 DNA: TGTGCCAGCAGCTCTACCGGGACTAGCGGGCCCATGGGGGAGCTGTTTTTT; CDR3 protein: CASSSTGTSGPMGELFF
J gene: TRBJ2-5; V gene: TRBV10-2; clone size: -; D gene: TRBD2; CDR3 DNA: TGCGCCAGCAGTCGCGGGGGAGGGGAGACCCAGTACTTC; CDR3 protein: CASSRGGGETQYF
J gene: TRBJ2-3; V gene: TRBV10-3; clone size: once; D gene: TRBD1; CDR3 DNA: TGTGCCACCCGAGGGGGCTCGCGGGTTTCTACGAGCACAGATACGCAGTATTTT; CDR3 protein: CATRGGSRVSTSTDTQYF
J gene: TRBJ2-3; V gene: TRBV10-3; clone size: -; D gene: -; CDR3 DNA: TGTGCCATCAGTCCGCTAGAAGGAGATACGCAGTATTTT; CDR3 protein: CAISPLEGDTQYF
J gene: TRBJ1-2; V gene: TRBV5-5; clone size: -; D gene: TRBD1; CDR3 DNA: TGTGCCAGCAGCTGGGACAGAAACTATGGCTACACCTTC; CDR3 protein: CASSWDRNYGYTF
J gene: TRBJ2-2; V gene: TRBV5-1; clone size: -; D gene: TRBD1; CDR3 DNA: TGCGCCAGCTTAGCAGGGGGCTCTGCGAACACCGGGGAGCTGTTTTTT; CDR3 protein: CASLAGGSANTGELFF
J gene: TRBJ1-5; V gene: TRBV4-1; clone size: -; D gene: -; CDR3 DNA: TGCGCCAGCAGCCACCCCCGGGACGGCAATAGCAATCAGCCCCAGCATTTT; CDR3 protein: CASSHPRDGNSNQPQHF
J gene: TRBJ1-2; V gene: TRBV6-6; clone size: -; D gene: -; CDR3 DNA: TGTGCCAGCAGTCCCGACAACCGAAGTGGCTACACCTTC; CDR3 protein: CASSPDNRSGYTF
J gene: TRBJ2-5; V gene: TRBV6-4; clone size: -; D gene: -; CDR3 DNA: TGTGCCAGCAGTGACCAAGAGACCCAGTACTTC; CDR3 protein: CASSDQETQYF
J gene: TRBJ2-7; V gene: TRBV5-6; clone size: -; D gene: -; CDR3 DNA: TGTGCCAGCAGCTTTTTGGACTCGCAGTACTTC; CDR3 protein: CASSFLDSQYF
J gene: TRBJ2-3; V gene: TRBV6-5; clone size: -; D gene: -; CDR3 DNA: TGTGCCAGCAGGGCGACTATTTCCACAGATACGCAGTATTTT; CDR3 protein: CASRATISTDTQYF
J gene: TRBJ2-3; V gene: TRBV24-1; clone size: -; D gene: -; CDR3 DNA: TGTGCCACCAGTGCGCGATTGCATAGCACAGATACGCAGTATTTT; CDR3 protein: CATSARLHSTDTQYF
J gene: TRBJ2-7; V gene: TRBV13; clone size: -; D gene: -; CDR3 DNA: TGTGCCAGCAGCTGGCGGGGCTCCTACGAGCAGTACTTC; CDR3 protein: CASSWRGSYEQYF
J gene: TRBJ2-1; V gene: TRBV3-1/TRBV3-2; clone size: -; D gene: TRBD1; CDR3 DNA: TGTGCCAGCAGCCTGGGACAGGGTGGCAATGAGCAGTTCTTC; CDR3 protein: CASSLGQGGNEQFF
J gene: TRBJ1-6; V gene: TRBV5-1; clone size: -; D gene: -; CDR3 DNA: TGCGCCAGCAGCTTGGTGGCGGCTAATTCACCCCTCCACTTT; CDR3 protein: CASSLVAANSPLHF
J gene: TRBJ2-5; V gene: TRBV12-3/TRBV12-4; clone size: -; D gene: -; CDR3 DNA: TGTGCCAGCAGTTTTGGGGGGCGGGAGACCCAGTACTTC; CDR3 protein: CASSFGGRETQYF
J gene: TRBJ1-5; V gene: TRBV18; clone size: -; D gene: -; CDR3 DNA: TGTGCCAGCTCACCATGGGGACGGGGGGATCAGCCCCAGCATTTT; CDR3 protein: CASSPWGRGDQPQHF
J gene: TRBJ2-1; V gene: TRBV6-4; clone size: -; D gene: -; CDR3 DNA: TGTGCCAGCAGTGAAGGGGACGCTTACAATGAGCAGTTCTTC; CDR3 protein: CASSEGDAYNEQFF
J gene: TRBJ2-7; V gene: TRBV18; clone size: -; D gene: -; CDR3 DNA: TGTGCCAGCTCACCGAAGGTCTACGAGCAGTACTTC; CDR3 protein: CASSPKVYEQYF
J gene: TRBJ1-1; V gene: TRBV5-4; clone size: -; D gene: -; CDR3 DNA: TGTGCCAGCAGCTTAGACAGGAACACTGAAGCTTTCTTT; CDR3 protein: CASSLDRNTEAFF
J gene: TRBJ1-2; V gene: TRBV14; clone size: -; D gene: -; CDR3 DNA: TGTGCCAGCAGCCAAGGACTCCGGACCCTTAACTATGGCTACACCTTC; CDR3 protein: CASSQGLRTLNYGYTF
J gene: TRBJ2-4; V gene: TRBV7-8; clone size: -; D gene: -; CDR3 DNA: TGTGCCAGCAGCTCCGACAGACTAGCCAAAAACATTCAGTACTTC; CDR3 protein: CASSSDRLAKNIQYF
J gene: TRBJ2-5; V gene: TRBV9; clone size: -; D gene: TRBD2; CDR3 DNA: TGTGCCAGCAGCGTATCCCGGGGGGGCCAAGAGACCCAGTACTTC; CDR3 protein: CASSVSRGGQETQYF
J gene: TRBJ2-7; V gene: TRBV18; clone size: few; D gene: -; CDR3 DNA: TGTGCCAGCTCACTCGTCAGCTCCTACGAGCAGTACTTC; CDR3 protein: CASSLVSSYEQYF
J gene: TRBJ2-3; V gene: TRBV11-2; clone size: -; D gene: -; CDR3 DNA: TGTGCCAGCAGCTTGGGGGGCCCCACAGATACGCAGTATTTT; CDR3 protein: CASSLGGPTDTQYF
J gene: TRBJ1-1; V gene: TRBV5-6; clone size: -; D gene: TRBD1; CDR3 DNA: TGTGCCAGCAGTCTTACGACAGGGCTAACTGAAGCTTTCTTT; CDR3 protein: CASSLTTGLTEAFF